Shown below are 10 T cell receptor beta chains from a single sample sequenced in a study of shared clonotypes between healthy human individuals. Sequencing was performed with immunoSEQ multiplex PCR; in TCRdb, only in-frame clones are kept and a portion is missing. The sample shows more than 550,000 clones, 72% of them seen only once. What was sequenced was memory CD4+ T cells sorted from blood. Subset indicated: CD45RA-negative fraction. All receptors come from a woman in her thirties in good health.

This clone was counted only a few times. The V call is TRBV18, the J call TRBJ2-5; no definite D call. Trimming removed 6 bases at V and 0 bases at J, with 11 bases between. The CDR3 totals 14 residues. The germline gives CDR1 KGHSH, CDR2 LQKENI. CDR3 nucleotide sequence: TGTGCCAGCTCTACCTTCGGCCACCAAGAGACCCAGTACTTC. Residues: CASSTFGHQETQYF.

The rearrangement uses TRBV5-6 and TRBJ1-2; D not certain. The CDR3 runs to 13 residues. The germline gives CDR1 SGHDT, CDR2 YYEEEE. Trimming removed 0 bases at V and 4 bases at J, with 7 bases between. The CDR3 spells CASSLGGTYGYTF. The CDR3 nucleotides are TGTGCCAGCAGCTTGGGGGGTACCTATGGCTACACCTTC.

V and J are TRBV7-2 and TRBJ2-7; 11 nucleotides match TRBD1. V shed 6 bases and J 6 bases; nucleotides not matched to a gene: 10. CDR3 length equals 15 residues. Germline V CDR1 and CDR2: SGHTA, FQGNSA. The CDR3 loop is CASSRVGGQGAEQYF. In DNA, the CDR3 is TGTGCCAGCAGTCGGGTGGGTGGACAGGGGGCCGAGCAGTACTTC.

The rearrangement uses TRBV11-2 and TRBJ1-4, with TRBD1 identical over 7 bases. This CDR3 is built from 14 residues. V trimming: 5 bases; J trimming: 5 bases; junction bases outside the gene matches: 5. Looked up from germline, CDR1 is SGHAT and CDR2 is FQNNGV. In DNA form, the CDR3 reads TGTGCCAGCAGCGCAGGGGGGGGGAATGAAAAACTGTTTTTT. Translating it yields CASSAGGGNEKLFF.

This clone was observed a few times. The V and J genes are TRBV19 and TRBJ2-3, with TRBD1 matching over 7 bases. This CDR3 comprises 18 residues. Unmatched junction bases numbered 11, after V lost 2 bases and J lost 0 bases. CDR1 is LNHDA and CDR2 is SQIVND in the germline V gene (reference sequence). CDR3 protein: CASSIIGQAITSTDTQYF. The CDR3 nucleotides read TGTGCCAGTAGTATAATCGGACAGGCCATAACTAGCACAGATACGCAGTATTTT.

The CDR3: CASRQLAGGGEQYF. As DNA, the CDR3 is TGTGCCAGCAGGCAATTAGCGGGAGGAGGCGAGCAGTACTTC. The chain joins TRBV14 to TRBJ2-7; TRBD2 agrees at 10 bases. Germline loops: CDR1 SGHDN, CDR2 FVKESK. Unmatched junction bases numbered 8, after V lost 6 bases and J lost 6 bases. The CDR3 extends over 14 amino acids.

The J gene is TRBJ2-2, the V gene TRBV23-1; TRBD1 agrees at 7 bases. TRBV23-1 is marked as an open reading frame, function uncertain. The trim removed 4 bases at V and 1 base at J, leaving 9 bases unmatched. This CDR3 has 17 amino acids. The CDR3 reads CASSPAGQVENTGELFF. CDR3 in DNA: TGCGCCAGCAGTCCTGCAGGACAGGTAGAGAACACCGGGGAGCTGTTTTTT.

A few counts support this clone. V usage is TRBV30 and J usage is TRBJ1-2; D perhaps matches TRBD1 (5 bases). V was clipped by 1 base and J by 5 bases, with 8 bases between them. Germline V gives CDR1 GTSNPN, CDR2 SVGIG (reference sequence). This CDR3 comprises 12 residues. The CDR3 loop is CAWSGQRYGYTF. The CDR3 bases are TGTGCCTGGAGTGGACAGCGATATGGCTACACCTTC.

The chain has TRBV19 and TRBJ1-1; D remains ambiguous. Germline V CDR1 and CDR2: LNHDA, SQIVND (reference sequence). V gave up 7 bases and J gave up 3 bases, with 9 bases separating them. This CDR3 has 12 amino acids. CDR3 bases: TGTGCCAGTAAGGAGGCCTACACTGAAGCTTTCTTT. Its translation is CASKEAYTEAFF.

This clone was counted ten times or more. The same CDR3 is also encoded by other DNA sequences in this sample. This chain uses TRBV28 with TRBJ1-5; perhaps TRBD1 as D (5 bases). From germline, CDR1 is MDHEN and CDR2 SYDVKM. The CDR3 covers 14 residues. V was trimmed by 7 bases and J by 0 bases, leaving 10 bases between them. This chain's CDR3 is CASKQGGSNQPQHF. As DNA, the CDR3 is TGTGCCAGCAAGCAGGGTGGTAGCAATCAGCCCCAGCATTTT. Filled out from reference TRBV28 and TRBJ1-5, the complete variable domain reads DVKVTQSSRYLVKRTGEKVFLECVQDMDHENMFWYRQDPGLGLRLIYFSYDVKMKEKGDIPEGYSVSREKKERFSLILESASTNQTSMYLCASKQGGSNQPQHFGDGTRLSIL.